This TCR beta chain was profiled in a study of PD-L1 blockade in urothelial cancer (dated by TCRdb to about 2017). Turning to the overall study: Therapy was started in the mid-2010s for all patients, and atezolizumab 1,200 mg was administered intravenously every 3 weeks. Pretreatment tumor samples and matched peripheral blood, collected serially before and after atezolizumab treatment, underwent TCR sequencing. Twenty-nine patients had pretreatment blood TCR-seq, some 24 had at least one posttreatment blood collection, and some 24 had tumor TCR-seq. Blood samples were analyzed at 3 weeks after treatment start (second dose) and at 6 weeks after treatment start. About 90% of the roughly 29 patients were identified as males with urothelial cancer of bladder origin, and a prior smoking history was reported by 18 of 29 patients. Under 10 patients reached durable clinical benefit, while some 20 patients did not. Blood samples yielded a median of approximately 150,000 T cells and around 83,000 unique TCRs, with median clonality 0.080. Durable clinical benefit was defined as progression-free survival longer than 6 months, and TCR features were also tested against progression-free and overall survival. An ECOG performance status of 0 or 1 was recorded for the patients, and 0 to 3 prior chemotherapy regimens had been received by the patients. The study, an exploratory multi-omic analysis, examined somatic, immune and clinical correlates of response to PD-L1 blockade with atezolizumab in urothelial cancer. In the same patients, pretreatment tumors underwent whole exome sequencing and RNA sequencing in addition to TCR sequencing. On the study overall, not on this receptor specifically: Improved progression-free and overall survival was associated with having pretreatment peripheral blood TCR clonality below the median. Among patients with durable benefit, tumor-associated TCR clones showed greater expansion in peripheral blood 3 weeks after treatment started (n of about 20, p = 0.022). Because the sample size was small (n ≈ 30) and many exploratory analyses were performed, the results are intended to be hypothesis-generating.

Each PCR received spiked-in synthetic TCR analog templates so that absolute template abundance could be estimated from read counts. The immunoSEQ assay was used to amplify TCRbeta CDR3 regions from genomic DNA with bias-controlled V and J gene primers. Sequencing of rearranged TCRbeta segments was done at approximately 20X coverage. The study's own analysis went as follows. Sequencing errors were corrected by clustering and CDR3s were annotated against IMGT to assign V, D and J genes. Downstream analyses used only productive TCRbeta rearrangements, leaving out any out-of-frame or stop-codon sequences. To compute clonality, Shannon entropy was normalized by the log of the number of unique productive sequences and then subtracted from one. Clones differing between time points or between blood and tumor were identified by Fisher's exact test with Benjamini-Hochberg correction at adjusted p below 0.01. Held by TCRdb, this immuneACCESS table contains in-frame sequences only and omits some clones. Under half of the omission traces to an unresolved V gene where checked; the cause of the rest is unknown. D and trimming come from the DNA, and the V and J calls and clone size come from that table. The sample profile shows 130,000 or so clones; around 84% of them were found once. The ten largest clones capture about 2.9% of the sample.

In the paper's terms, the time point label means: pretreatment peripheral blood. A total of some 30 patients with locally advanced or metastatic urothelial carcinoma, treated at Memorial Sloan Kettering on a trial protocol, made up the cohort. Peripheral blood mononuclear cells were collected pretreatment and during treatment, with between 1 and 8 total time points obtained per patient. The Qiagen DNeasy Blood extraction kit was used to purify genomic DNA from total PBMCs and tumor samples. PBMCs were collected pretreatment and during treatment, and were isolated and stored as previously described. Taken from the germline V gene (reference sequence), the CDR1 and CDR2 loops are SEHNR and FQNEAQ. Including the terminal cysteine and phenylalanine, the CDR3 comprises 16 residues. Left in the record is the CDR3 DNA by itself, 48 bases read in frame from the first base. V and J lose 5 bases and 6 bases, and a span of 22 bases separates them.

As regards this clone: The clone's antigen remains unknown. Qualities for individual bases were not recorded, and no much larger clone is one base off.

The sequencing used PBMCs, collected around atezolizumab (anti-PD-L1) treatment. The receptor comes from a man aged 50-60 years with urothelial cancer. The chain employs TRBV7-9 and TRBJ1-2; TRBD1 is possibly the D segment (6 matching bases). The CDR3 reads CASSQLRTVAVDGYTF. The DNA sequence is as follows: TGTGCCAGCAGCCAACTGCGGACAGTGGCCGTTGATGGCTACACCTTC.